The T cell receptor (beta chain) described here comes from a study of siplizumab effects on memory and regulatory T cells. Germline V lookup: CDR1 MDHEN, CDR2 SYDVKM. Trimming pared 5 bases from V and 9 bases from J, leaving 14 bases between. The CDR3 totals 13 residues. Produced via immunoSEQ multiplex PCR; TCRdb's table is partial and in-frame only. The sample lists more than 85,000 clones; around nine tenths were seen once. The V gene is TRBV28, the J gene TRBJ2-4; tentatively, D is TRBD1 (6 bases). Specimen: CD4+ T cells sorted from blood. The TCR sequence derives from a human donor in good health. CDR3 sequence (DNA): TGTGCCAGCAGTGTACAGGGTGTAGGCATTCAGTACTTC. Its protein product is CASSVQGVGIQYF.